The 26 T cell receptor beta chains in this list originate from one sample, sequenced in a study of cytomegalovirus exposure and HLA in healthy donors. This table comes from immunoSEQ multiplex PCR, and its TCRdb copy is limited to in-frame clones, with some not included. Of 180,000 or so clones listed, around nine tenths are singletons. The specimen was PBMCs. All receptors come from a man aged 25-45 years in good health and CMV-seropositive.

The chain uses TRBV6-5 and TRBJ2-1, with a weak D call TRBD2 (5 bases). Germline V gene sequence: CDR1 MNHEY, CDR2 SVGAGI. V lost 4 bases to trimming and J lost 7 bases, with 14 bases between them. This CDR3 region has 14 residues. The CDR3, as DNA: TGTGCCAGCAGTTGGACTCTGGTGGGGAATGAGCAGTTCTTC. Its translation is CASSWTLVGNEQFF.

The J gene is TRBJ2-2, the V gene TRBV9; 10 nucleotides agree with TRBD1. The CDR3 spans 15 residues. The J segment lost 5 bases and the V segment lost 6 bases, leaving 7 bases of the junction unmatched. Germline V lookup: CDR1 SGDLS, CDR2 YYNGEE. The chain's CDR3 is CASNPGQGTTGELFF. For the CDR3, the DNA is TGTGCCAGCAACCCGGGACAGGGGACAACCGGGGAGCTGTTTTTT.

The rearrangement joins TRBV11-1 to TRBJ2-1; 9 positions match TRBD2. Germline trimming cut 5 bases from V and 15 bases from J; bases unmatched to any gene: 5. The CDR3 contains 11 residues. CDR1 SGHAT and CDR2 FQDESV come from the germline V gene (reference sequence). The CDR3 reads CASSERGDRFF. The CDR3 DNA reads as TGTGCCAGCAGCGAGCGGGGGGACCGGTTCTTC.

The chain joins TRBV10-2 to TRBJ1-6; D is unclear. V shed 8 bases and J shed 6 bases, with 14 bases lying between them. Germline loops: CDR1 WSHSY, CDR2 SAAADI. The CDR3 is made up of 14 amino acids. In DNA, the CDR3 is TGCGCCAGCCGAGAATCTGTCGTTAATTCACCCCTCCACTTT. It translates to CASRESVVNSPLHF.

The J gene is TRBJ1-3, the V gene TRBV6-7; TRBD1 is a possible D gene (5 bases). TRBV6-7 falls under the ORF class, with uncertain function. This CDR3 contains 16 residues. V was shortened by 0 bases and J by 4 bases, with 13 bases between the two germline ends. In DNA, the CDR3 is TGTGCCAGCAGTTACTCTCGGGAGACAGCCGGAAACACCATATATTTT. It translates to CASSYSRETAGNTIYF.

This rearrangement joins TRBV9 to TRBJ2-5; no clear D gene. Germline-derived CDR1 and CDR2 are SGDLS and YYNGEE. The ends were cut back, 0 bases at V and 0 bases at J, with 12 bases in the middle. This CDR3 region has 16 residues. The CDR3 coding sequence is TGTGCCAGCAGCGTAGTTGGGTCCGGGTACCAAGAGACCCAGTACTTC. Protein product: CASSVVGSGYQETQYF.

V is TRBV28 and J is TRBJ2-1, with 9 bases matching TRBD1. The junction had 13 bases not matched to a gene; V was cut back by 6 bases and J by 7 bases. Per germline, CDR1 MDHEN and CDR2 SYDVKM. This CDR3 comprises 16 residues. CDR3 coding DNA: TGTGCCAGCAGGGGGATCGGGACAGGGATAAGGAATGAGCAGTTCTTC. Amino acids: CASRGIGTGIRNEQFF.

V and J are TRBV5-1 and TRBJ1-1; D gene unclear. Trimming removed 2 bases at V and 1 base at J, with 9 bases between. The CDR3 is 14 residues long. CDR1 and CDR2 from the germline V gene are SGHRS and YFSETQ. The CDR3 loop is CASSFTAGNTEAFF. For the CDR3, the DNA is TGCGCCAGCAGCTTTACGGCAGGGAACACTGAAGCTTTCTTT. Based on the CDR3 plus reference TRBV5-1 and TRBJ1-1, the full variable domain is KAGVTQTPRYLIKTRGQQVTLSCSPISGHRSVSWYQQTPGQGLQFLFEYFSETQRNKGNFPGRFSGRQFSNSRSEMNVSTLELGDSALYLCASSFTAGNTEAFFGQGTRLTVV.

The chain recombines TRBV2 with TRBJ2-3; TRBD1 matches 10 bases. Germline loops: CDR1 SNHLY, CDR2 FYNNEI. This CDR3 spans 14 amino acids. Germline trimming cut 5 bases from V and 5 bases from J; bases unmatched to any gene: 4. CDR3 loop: CASSTGTGVDTQYF. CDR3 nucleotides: TGTGCCAGCAGTACCGGGACAGGGGTAGATACGCAGTATTTT.

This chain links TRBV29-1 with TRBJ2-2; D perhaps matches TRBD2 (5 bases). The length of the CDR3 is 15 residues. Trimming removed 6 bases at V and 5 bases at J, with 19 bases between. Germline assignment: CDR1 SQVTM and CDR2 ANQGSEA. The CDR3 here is CSVRPGLSGTGELFF. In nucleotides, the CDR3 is TGCAGCGTCCGACCCGGCCTCAGCGGAACCGGGGAGCTGTTTTTT.

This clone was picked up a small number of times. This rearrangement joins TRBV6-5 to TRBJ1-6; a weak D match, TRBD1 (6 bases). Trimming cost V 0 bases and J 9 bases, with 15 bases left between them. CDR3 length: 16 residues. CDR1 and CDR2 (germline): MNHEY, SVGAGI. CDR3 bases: TGTGCCAGCAGTTACTCGGGGGGGCGGGAAGTTTCACCCCTCCACTTT. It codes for CASSYSGGREVSPLHF.

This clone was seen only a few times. In nucleotides, the CDR3 is TGTGCCAGCAGGCGGGGAGCAGAGACCCAGTACTTC. Translating gives CASRRGAETQYF. The chain joins TRBV2 to TRBJ2-5, with a possible D match to TRBD2 (6 bases). Germline V lookup: CDR1 SNHLY, CDR2 FYNNEI. The CDR3 is 12 residues long. Trimming left V 6 bases short and J 4 bases short, with 9 bases between. Full variable domain (rest looked up from reference TRBV2 and TRBJ2-5): EPEVTQTPSHQVTQMGQEVILRCVPISNHLYFYWYRQILGQKVEFLVSFYNNEISEKSEIFDDQFSVERPDGSNFTLKIRSTKLEDSAMYFCASRRGAETQYFGPGTRLLVL.

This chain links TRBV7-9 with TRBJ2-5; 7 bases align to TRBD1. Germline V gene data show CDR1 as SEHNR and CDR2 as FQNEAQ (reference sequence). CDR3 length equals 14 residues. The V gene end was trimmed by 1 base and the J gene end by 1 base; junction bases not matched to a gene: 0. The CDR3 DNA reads TGTGCCAGCAGCTTAGACAGGGGCCAAGAGACCCAGTACTTC. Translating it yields CASSLDRGQETQYF.

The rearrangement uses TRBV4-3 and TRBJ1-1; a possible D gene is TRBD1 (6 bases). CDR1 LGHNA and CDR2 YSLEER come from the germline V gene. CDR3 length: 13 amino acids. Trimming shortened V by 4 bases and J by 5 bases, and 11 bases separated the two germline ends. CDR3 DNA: TGCGCCAGCAGCCGATCAGGGGTTACTGAAGCTTTCTTT. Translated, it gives CASSRSGVTEAFF.

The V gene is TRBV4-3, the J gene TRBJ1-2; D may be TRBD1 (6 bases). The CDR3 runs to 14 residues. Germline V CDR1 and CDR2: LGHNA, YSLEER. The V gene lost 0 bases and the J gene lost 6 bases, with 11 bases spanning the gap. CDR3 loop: CASSQDSRQDGYTF. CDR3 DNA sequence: TGCGCCAGCAGCCAAGATTCGCGACAGGATGGCTACACCTTC.

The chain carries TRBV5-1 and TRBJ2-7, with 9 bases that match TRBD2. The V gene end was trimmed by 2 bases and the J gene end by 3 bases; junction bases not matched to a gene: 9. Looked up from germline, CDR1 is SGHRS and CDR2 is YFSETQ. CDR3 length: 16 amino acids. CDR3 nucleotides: TGCGCCAGCAGCTTCAGGGCTAGCGGGACGGGCTACGAGCAGTACTTC. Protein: CASSFRASGTGYEQYF.

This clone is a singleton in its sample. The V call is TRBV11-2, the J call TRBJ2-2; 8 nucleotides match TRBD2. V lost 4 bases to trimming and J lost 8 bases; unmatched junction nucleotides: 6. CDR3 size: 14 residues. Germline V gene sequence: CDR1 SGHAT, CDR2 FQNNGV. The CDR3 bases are TGTGCCAGCAGCTATGAAGCGGGAGTGGGGGAGCTGTTTTTT. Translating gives CASSYEAGVGELFF.

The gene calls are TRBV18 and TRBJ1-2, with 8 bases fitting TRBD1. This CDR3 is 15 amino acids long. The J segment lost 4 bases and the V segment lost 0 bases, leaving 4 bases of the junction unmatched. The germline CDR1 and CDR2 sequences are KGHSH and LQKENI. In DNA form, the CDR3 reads TGTGCCAGCTCACCACCGGGACAGGAGATCTATGGCTACACCTTC. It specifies CASSPPGQEIYGYTF.

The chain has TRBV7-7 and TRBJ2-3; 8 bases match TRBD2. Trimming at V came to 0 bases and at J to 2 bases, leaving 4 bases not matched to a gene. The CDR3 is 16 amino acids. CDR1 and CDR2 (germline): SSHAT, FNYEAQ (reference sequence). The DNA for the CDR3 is TGTGCCAGCAGCTTAGCGCACGGGGGGGACACAGATACGCAGTATTTT. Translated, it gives CASSLAHGGDTDTQYF.

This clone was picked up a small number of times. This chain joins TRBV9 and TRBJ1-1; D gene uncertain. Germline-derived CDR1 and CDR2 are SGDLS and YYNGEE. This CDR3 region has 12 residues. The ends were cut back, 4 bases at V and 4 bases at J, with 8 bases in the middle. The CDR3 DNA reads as TGTGCCAGCAGCCCGGTAGGCACTGAAGCTTTCTTT. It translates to CASSPVGTEAFF.

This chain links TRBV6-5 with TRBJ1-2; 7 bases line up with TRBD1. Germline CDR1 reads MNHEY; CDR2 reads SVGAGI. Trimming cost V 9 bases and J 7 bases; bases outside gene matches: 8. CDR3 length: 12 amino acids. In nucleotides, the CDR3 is TGTGCCAGTAAACAGGGGAGGGGTGGCTACACCTTC. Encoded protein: CASKQGRGGYTF.

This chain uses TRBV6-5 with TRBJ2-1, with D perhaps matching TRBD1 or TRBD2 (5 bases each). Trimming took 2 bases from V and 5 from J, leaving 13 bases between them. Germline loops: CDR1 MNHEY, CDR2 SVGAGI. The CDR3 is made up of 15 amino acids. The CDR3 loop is CASSYDRDHDNEQFF. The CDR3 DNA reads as TGTGCCAGCAGTTACGACCGGGACCACGACAATGAGCAGTTCTTC.

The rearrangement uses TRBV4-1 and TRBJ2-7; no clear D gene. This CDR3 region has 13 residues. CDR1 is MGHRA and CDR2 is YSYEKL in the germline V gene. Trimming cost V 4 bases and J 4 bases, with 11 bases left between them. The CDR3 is CASSRMLWYEQYF. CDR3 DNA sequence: TGCGCCAGCAGCCGAATGCTCTGGTACGAGCAGTACTTC.

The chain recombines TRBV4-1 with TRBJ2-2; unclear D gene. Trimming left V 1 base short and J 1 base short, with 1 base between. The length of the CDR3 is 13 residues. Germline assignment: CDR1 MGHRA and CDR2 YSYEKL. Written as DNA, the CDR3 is TGCGCCAGCAGCCAAGGGAACACCGGGGAGCTGTTTTTT. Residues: CASSQGNTGELFF.

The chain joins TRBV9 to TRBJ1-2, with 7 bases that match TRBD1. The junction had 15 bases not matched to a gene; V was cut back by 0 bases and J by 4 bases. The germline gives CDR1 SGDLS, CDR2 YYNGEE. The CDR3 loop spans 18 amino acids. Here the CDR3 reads CASSVGRQGEDGIYGYTF. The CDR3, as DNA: TGTGCCAGCAGCGTAGGGCGGCAGGGGGAAGACGGTATCTATGGCTACACCTTC.

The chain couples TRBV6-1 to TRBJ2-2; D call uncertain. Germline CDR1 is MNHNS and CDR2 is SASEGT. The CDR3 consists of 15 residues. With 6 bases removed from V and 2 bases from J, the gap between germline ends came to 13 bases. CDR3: CASRPLEVNTGELFF. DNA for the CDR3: TGTGCCAGCAGGCCCCTCGAGGTCAACACCGGGGAGCTGTTTTTT.